This entry is about one T cell receptor beta chain. The ends were cut back, 0 bases at V and 5 bases at J, with 13 bases in the middle. Germline V CDR1 and CDR2: SGHRS, YFSETQ. The CDR3 contains 15 residues. Use of 60 Vbeta and 13 Jbeta primers characterized the PCR. Clones were read by immunoSEQ multiplex PCR, and TCRdb kept only the in-frame ones, dropping some. The sample holds fewer than 200,000 clones. The record originates from a study of cytomegalovirus exposure and HLA in healthy donors. What was sequenced was PBMCs. The sequence came from a man aged 25-40 years in good health and CMV-seronegative. V usage is TRBV5-1 and J usage is TRBJ2-3; D might be TRBD1 (5 bases). The CDR3 nucleotides are TGCGCCAGCAGCTTGGTCGGCAGGGTCTTAGATACGCAGTATTTT. It encodes CASSLVGRVLDTQYF.